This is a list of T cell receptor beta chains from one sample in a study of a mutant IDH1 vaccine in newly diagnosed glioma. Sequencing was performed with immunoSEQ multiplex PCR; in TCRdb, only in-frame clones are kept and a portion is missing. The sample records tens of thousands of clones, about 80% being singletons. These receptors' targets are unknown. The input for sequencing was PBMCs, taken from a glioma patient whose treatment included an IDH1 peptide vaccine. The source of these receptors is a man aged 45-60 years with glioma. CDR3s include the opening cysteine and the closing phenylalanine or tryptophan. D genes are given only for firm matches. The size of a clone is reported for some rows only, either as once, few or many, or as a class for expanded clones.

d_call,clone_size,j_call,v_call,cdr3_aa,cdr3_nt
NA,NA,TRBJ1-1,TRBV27,CASREGNTEAFF,TGTGCCAGCAGGGAGGGGAACACTGAAGCTTTCTTT
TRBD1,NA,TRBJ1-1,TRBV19,CASRDRGGTEAFF,TGTGCCAGTAGGGACAGGGGGGGAACTGAAGCTTTCTTT
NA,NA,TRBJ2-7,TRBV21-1,CASSTHMYEQYF,TGTGCCAGCAGCACCCACATGTACGAGCAGTACTTC
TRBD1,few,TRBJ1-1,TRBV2,CASAGQAGNTEAFF,TGTGCCAGCGCGGGACAGGCTGGGAACACTGAAGCTTTCTTT
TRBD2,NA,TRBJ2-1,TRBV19,CASSRLAGGMDEQFF,TGTGCCAGTAGTAGACTAGCGGGAGGGATGGATGAGCAGTTCTTC
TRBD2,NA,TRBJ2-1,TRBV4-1,CASSRLAGDLGVGEQFF,TGCGCCAGCAGCCGACTAGCGGGAGACCTTGGGGTTGGTGAGCAGTTCTTC
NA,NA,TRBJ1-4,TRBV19,CASSFVTSVLTNEKLFF,TGTGCCAGTAGTTTCGTCACTTCGGTATTAACTAATGAAAAACTGTTTTTT
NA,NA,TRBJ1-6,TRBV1,CTSSQDFGRSSYNSPLHF,TGCACCAGCAGCCAAGATTTTGGGCGGAGCTCCTATAATTCACCCCTCCACTTT
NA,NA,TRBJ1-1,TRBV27,CASSSGGGTVAFF,TGTGCCAGCAGCTCGGGTGGAGGGACGGTAGCTTTCTTT
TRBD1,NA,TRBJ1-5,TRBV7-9,CASSRAGGRQPQHF,TGTGCCAGCAGCAGGGCAGGGGGGCGACAGCCCCAGCATTTT
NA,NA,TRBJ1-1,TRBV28,CASSFRTVLVNTEAFF,TGTGCCAGCAGTTTTCGGACAGTTTTGGTTAACACTGAAGCTTTCTTT
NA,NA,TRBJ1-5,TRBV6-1,CASSARQDREPQHF,TGTGCCAGCAGTGCAAGACAGGACCGGGAGCCCCAGCATTTT
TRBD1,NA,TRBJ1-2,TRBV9,CASSLAQGASYGYTF,TGTGCCAGCAGCCTAGCCCAGGGGGCGAGCTATGGCTACACCTTC
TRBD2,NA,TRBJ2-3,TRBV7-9,CASRPNGVAGPFF,TGTGCCAGCAGACCTAACGGGGTAGCGGGACCTTTTTTT
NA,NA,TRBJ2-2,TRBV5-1,CASSTAGGLNTGELFF,TGCGCCAGCAGCACAGCAGGGGGGCTGAACACCGGGGAGCTGTTTTTT
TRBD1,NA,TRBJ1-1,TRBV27,CASSLFGQGYTEAFF,TGTGCCAGCAGTTTATTCGGACAGGGCTACACTGAAGCTTTCTTT
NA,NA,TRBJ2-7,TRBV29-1,CSAGQSYEQYF,TGCAGCGCAGGGCAGAGCTACGAGCAGTACTTC
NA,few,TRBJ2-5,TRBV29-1,CSYGASGKTQYF,TGCAGCTATGGGGCTTCTGGAAAGACCCAGTACTTC
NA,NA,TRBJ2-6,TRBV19,CASHLRARATGSGANVLTF,TGTGCCAGTCACCTACGGGCTAGGGCCACGGGGTCTGGGGCCAACGTCCTGACTTTC
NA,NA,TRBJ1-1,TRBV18,CASSPRGVNTEAFF,TGTGCCAGCTCACCACGCGGGGTAAACACTGAAGCTTTCTTT
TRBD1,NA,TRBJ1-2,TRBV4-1,CASSQVGQGVAGYGYTF,TGCGCCAGCAGCCAAGTAGGACAGGGCGTAGCGGGCTATGGCTACACCTTC
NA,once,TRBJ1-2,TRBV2,CASNQGEGGYTF,TGTGCCAGCAATCAAGGGGAAGGCGGCTACACCTTC